This T cell receptor beta chain was sequenced during a study of blood T cell repertoires in COVID-19. Study background: Some COVID-19 samples were acute and others convalescent; all came from the United States, Italy and Spain. The analysed material was cDNA or gDNA that came from T cells, B-cell-depleted T cells, or PBMCs.

Authors' analysis steps: Estimation of nucleated cell counts relied on the amplification of reference gene primers. The repertoire was sequenced with immunoSEQ multiplex PCR; TCRdb's copy has only in-frame clones and lacks some. That table furnishes V, J and clone size, whereas the DNA furnished D and trimming. The profile shows about 190,000 clones, 75% to 95% of them singletons. The trim removed 4 bases at V and 8 bases at J, leaving 8 bases unmatched. The CDR3 has 16 amino acids. Per germline, CDR1 LGHDT and CDR2 YNNKEL (reference sequence). The rearrangement joins TRBV3-1 (or the pseudogene TRBV3-2) to TRBJ2-3, with 14 bases fitting TRBD2. The sequence derives from a man aged 50-59 years with acute or convalescent COVID-19. The material sequenced was peripheral blood. The CDR3 region is CASSPASGLAGVTQYF. The CDR3 DNA sequence: TGTGCCAGCAGCCCAGCCTCGGGACTAGCGGGAGTTACGCAGTATTTT.